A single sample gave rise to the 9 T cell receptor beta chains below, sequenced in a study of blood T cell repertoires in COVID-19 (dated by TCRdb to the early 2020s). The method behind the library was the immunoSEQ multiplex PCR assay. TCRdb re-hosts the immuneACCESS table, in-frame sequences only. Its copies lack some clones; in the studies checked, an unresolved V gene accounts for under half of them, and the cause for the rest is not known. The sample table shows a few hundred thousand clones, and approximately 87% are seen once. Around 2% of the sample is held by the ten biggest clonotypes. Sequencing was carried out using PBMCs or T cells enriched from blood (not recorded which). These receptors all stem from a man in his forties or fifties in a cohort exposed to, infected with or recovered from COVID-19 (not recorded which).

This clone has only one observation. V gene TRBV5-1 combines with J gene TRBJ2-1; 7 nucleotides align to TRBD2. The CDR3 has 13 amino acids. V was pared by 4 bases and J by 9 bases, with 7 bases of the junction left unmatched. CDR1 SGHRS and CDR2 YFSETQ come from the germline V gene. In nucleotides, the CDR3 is TGCGCCAGCAGCACCGGGACTACCGGTGAGCAGTTCTTC. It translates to CASSTGTTGEQFF.

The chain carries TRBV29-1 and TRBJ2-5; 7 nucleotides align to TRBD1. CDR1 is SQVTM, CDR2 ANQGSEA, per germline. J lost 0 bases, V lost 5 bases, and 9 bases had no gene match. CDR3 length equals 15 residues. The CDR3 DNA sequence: TGCAGCGTTCAACCGGACAGGAGGTACCAAGAGACCCAGTACTTC. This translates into CSVQPDRRYQETQYF.

CDR3 nucleotides: TGTGCCAGCAGCCCAGAGGTGGGGCGCCGGACCGGGGAGCTGTTTTTT. Protein product: CASSPEVGRRTGELFF. This sequence joins TRBV7-2 and TRBJ2-2; TRBD1 might be the D (5 bases). V was shortened by 5 bases and J by 5 bases, with 18 bases between the two germline ends. CDR1 is SGHTA, CDR2 FQGNSA, per germline. The CDR3 runs 16 residues. The whole variable domain, remainder taken from reference TRBV7-2 and TRBJ2-2, is GAGVSQSPSNKVTEKGKDVELRCDPISGHTALYWYRQSLGQGLEFLIYFQGNSAPDKSGLPSDRFSAERTGGSVSTLTIQRTQQEDSAVYLCASSPEVGRRTGELFFGEGSRLTVL.

CDR3 in DNA: TGCAGTGCTGTTGACAGCTATGGCTACACCTTC. Its translation is CSAVDSYGYTF. The rearrangement uses TRBV20-1 and TRBJ1-2; D possibly corresponds to TRBD1 (5 bases). This CDR3 has 11 residues. V was trimmed by 5 bases and J by 4 bases, leaving 8 bases between them. Germline loops: CDR1 DFQATT, CDR2 SNEGSKA (reference sequence).

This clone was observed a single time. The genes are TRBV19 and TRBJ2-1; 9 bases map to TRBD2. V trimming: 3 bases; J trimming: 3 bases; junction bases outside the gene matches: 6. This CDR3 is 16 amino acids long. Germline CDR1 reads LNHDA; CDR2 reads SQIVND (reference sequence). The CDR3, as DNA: TGTGCCAGTAGTATCGTTTCTAGCGGGAACTACAATGAGCAGTTCTTC. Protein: CASSIVSSGNYNEQFF.

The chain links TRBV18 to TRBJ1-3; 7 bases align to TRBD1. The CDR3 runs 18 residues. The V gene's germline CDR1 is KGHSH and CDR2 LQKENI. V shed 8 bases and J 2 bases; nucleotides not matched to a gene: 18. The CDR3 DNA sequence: TGTGCCAGCAGTACCGGGACAGTATTTTCTTCGCCTGGAAACACCATATATTTT. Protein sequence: CASSTGTVFSSPGNTIYF.

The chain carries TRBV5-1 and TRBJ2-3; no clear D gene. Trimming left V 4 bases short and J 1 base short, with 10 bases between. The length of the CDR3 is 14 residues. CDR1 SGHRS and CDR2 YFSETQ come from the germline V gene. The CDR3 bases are TGCGCCAGCAGCCCGGCACGGGGCACAGATACGCAGTATTTT. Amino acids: CASSPARGTDTQYF.

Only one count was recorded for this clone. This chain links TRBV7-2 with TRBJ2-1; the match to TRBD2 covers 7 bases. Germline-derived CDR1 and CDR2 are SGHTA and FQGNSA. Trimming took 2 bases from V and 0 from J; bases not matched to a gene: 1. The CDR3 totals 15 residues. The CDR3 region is CASSLLAGSYNEQFF. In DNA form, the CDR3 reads TGTGCCAGCAGCTTATTAGCGGGCTCCTACAATGAGCAGTTCTTC.

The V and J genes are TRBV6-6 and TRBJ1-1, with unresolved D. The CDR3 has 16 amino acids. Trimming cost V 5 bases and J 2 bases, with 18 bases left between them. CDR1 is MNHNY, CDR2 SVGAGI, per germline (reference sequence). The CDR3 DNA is TGTGCCAGCAGTAGATTCCCTTCCCCCCTCAACACTGAAGCTTTCTTT. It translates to CASSRFPSPLNTEAFF.